A single sample gave rise to the 23 T cell receptor beta chains below, sequenced in a study of blood T cell repertoires in COVID-19. Using immunoSEQ multiplex PCR, the repertoire was profiled, and TCRdb retains in-frame clones only, with some absent. This sample has approximately 130,000 clones, with approximately 84% found just once. The source material was peripheral blood. These receptors originate from a human donor in a cohort sampled during active COVID-19.

V is TRBV5-1 and J is TRBJ2-6, with D unresolved. CDR3 size: 14 residues. Trimming left V 5 bases short and J 0 bases short, with 6 bases between. The germline V gene has CDR1 SGHRS and CDR2 YFSETQ. The CDR3 reads CASSASSGANVLTF. CDR3 in DNA: TGCGCCAGCAGTGCTAGCTCTGGGGCCAACGTCCTGACTTTC.

The V call is TRBV7-9, the J call TRBJ1-4; D is perhaps TRBD1 (5 bases). V lost 3 bases and J lost 8, with 22 bases in between. The germline V gene encodes CDR1 SEHNR and CDR2 FQNEAQ (reference sequence). The CDR3 runs to 17 residues. CDR3 amino acids: CASSFLVGAGKDEKLFF. In nucleotides, the CDR3 is TGTGCCAGCAGCTTTCTGGTTGGGGCAGGGAAGGACGAAAAACTGTTTTTT.

The chain joins TRBV7-6 to TRBJ2-2, with D possibly being TRBD2 (7 bases). The V and J ends lost 1 base and 9 bases respectively, with 15 bases between them. The CDR3 is 15 residues long. Germline values: CDR1 SGHVS, CDR2 FNYEAQ. DNA of the CDR3: TGTGCCAGCAGCTTAGGGGGGGGCTACGTTTGGGAGCTGTTTTTT. It translates to CASSLGGGYVWELFF.

The V gene is TRBV6-5, the J gene TRBJ1-2; the D gene is possibly TRBD1 (5 bases). The CDR3 contains 15 residues. Germline CDR1 MNHEY, CDR2 SVGAGI. Trimming cost V 6 bases and J 3 bases, with 17 bases left between them. The CDR3 nucleotides are TGTGCCAGCAGACAGGCATTACCCCGGGACTATGGCTACACCTTC. It encodes CASRQALPRDYGYTF.

The V call is TRBV18, the J call TRBJ1-4, with 10 bases fitting TRBD1. Germline V gene lookup returns CDR1 KGHSH and CDR2 LQKENI. There are 16 residues in the CDR3. The junction had 14 bases not matched to a gene; V was cut back by 3 bases and J by 13 bases. The CDR3 is CASSPGEGQGNLGLFF. The CDR3, as DNA: TGTGCCAGCTCACCTGGTGAGGGACAGGGGAATCTCGGACTGTTTTTT.

The chain is built from TRBV11-2 and TRBJ1-1; TRBD1 is a possible D gene (5 bases). From germline, CDR1 is SGHAT and CDR2 FQNNGV. The CDR3 extends over 13 amino acids. With 0 bases removed from V and 5 bases from J, the gap between germline ends came to 7 bases. The CDR3 is CASSLERQTEAFF. The CDR3, as DNA: TGTGCCAGCAGCTTAGAAAGACAGACTGAAGCTTTCTTT. Filled out from reference TRBV11-2 and TRBJ1-1, the complete variable domain reads EAGVAQSPRYKIIEKRQSVAFWCNPISGHATLYWYQQILGQGPKLLIQFQNNGVVDDSQLPKDRFSAERLKGVDSTLKIQPAKLEDSAVYLCASSLERQTEAFFGQGTRLTVV.

The rearrangement uses TRBV7-9 and TRBJ2-1; 8 bases are a match to TRBD2. V gave up 2 bases and J gave up 7 bases; unmatched junction bases: 10. The CDR3 consists of 16 residues. The V gene's germline CDR1 is SEHNR and CDR2 FQNEAQ (reference sequence). The CDR3 DNA reads TGTGCCAGCAGCTTACATCGGGGGGGTACGCGGAATGAGCAGTTCTTC. This gives the protein CASSLHRGGTRNEQFF.

The chain links TRBV11-2 to TRBJ1-5, with 7 nucleotides matching TRBD1. The ends lost 5 bases at V and 15 bases at J; junction bases unmatched: 13. The CDR3 is 13 residues long. Germline assignment: CDR1 SGHAT and CDR2 FQNNGV. This CDR3 is CASSLYGDSPSHF. CDR3 DNA: TGTGCCAGCAGCCTTTACGGGGACAGTCCCTCGCATTTT.

With respect to this clone: The junction departs from the called germline gene at one end, perhaps through a read error. The chain joins TRBV7-7 to TRBJ2-1, with 9 bases matching TRBD1. From germline, CDR1 is SSHAT and CDR2 FNYEAQ (reference sequence). The CDR3 totals 15 residues. This CDR3 reads CASSKDRGPYNEQFF. CDR3 coding DNA: TGTGCTAGCAGCAAGGACAGGGGCCCGTACAATGAGCAGTTCTTC.

The chain couples TRBV6-6 to TRBJ2-7; TRBD2 matches 7 bases. Germline V gene lookup returns CDR1 MNHNY and CDR2 SVGAGI (reference sequence). The V segment lost 7 bases and the J segment 9 bases; nucleotides outside the gene matches: 15. CDR3 length: 14 residues. This chain's CDR3 is CASIDRERTGGQYF. CDR3 sequence (DNA): TGTGCCAGCATTGACCGGGAACGAACGGGGGGGCAGTACTTC.

To note about this clone: Other DNA sequences in the same sample also yield this CDR3. CDR3 sequence reads: CASSISTGAYEQYF. The CDR3 DNA sequence: TGTGCCAGTAGTATTTCGACAGGGGCCTACGAGCAGTACTTC. V is TRBV19 and J is TRBJ2-7; the match to TRBD1 covers 8 bases. This CDR3 comprises 14 residues. Germline lookup yields CDR1 LNHDA and CDR2 SQIVND (reference sequence). V shed 3 bases and J 2 bases; nucleotides not matched to a gene: 3.

The chain recombines TRBV5-1 with TRBJ1-1, with TRBD1 as a possible D gene (5 bases). CDR1 is SGHRS, CDR2 YFSETQ, per germline. The V and J ends lost 0 bases and 3 bases respectively, with 12 bases between them. This CDR3 is 15 amino acids long. CDR3 sequence reads: CASSLATGVYTEAFF. The CDR3 DNA reads as TGCGCCAGCAGCTTGGCCACAGGCGTGTACACTGAAGCTTTCTTT.

This sequence joins TRBV5-1 and TRBJ1-4; D not certain. From germline, CDR1 is SGHRS and CDR2 YFSETQ. The germline V and J ends were trimmed by 2 bases and 0 bases, with 5 bases remaining between them. The CDR3 is made up of 14 amino acids. As DNA, the CDR3 is TGCGCCAGCAGCTTACCTACAACTAATGAAAAACTGTTTTTT. Its protein is CASSLPTTNEKLFF.

The chain combines TRBV13 with TRBJ1-5, with D maybe TRBD1 (6 bases). Per the germline V gene, CDR1 is PRHDT and CDR2 is FYEKMQ (reference sequence). CDR3 length equals 13 residues. Trimming removed 3 bases from V and 9 bases from J, with 12 bases in between. The chain's CDR3 is CASSFHRDPPQHF. CDR3 DNA: TGTGCCAGCAGCTTCCACAGGGATCCGCCCCAGCATTTT. Full variable domain (rest looked up from reference TRBV13 and TRBJ1-5): AAGVIQSPRHLIKEKRETATLKCYPIPRHDTVYWYQQGPGQDPQFLISFYEKMQSDKGSIPDRFSAQQFSDYHSELNMSSLELGDSALYFCASSFHRDPPQHFGDGTRLSIL.

This clone was picked up one time. The chain has TRBV3-1 (or the pseudogene TRBV3-2) and TRBJ2-1; TRBD1 agrees at 7 bases. Per the germline V gene, CDR1 is LGHDT and CDR2 is YNNKEL (reference sequence). This CDR3 spans 17 amino acids. V lost 2 bases, J lost 0 bases, and 7 bases stayed unmatched. The CDR3 DNA reads as TGTGCCAGCAGCCAAAGGACAGGTTCCAGCTCCTACAATGAGCAGTTCTTC. Its protein product is CASSQRTGSSSYNEQFF.

The chain joins TRBV5-1 to TRBJ2-1, with 8 bases aligning to TRBD2. V was pared by 4 bases and J by 10 bases, with 19 bases of the junction left unmatched. The germline V gene has CDR1 SGHRS and CDR2 YFSETQ. The CDR3 runs 17 residues. The CDR3 nucleotides read TGCGCCAGCAGCATTGAGATGGTGCGGGGGGTAATTAAGGAGCAGTTCTTC. Its translation is CASSIEMVRGVIKEQFF.

The chain carries TRBV27 and TRBJ2-3, with D hard to call. V was pared by 1 base and J by 4 bases, with 3 bases between. This CDR3 region has 12 residues. The germline CDR1 and CDR2 sequences are MNHEY and SMNVEV (reference sequence). This CDR3 reads CASSLWPDTQYF. In nucleotides, the CDR3 is TGTGCCAGCAGTTTATGGCCAGATACGCAGTATTTT.

V is TRBV12-5 and J is TRBJ2-7; 9 nucleotides match TRBD2. With 1 base clipped from V and 2 bases from J, the junction kept 0 bases outside the gene matches. CDR3 length: 14 amino acids. Germline V CDR1 and CDR2: LGHNT, FRNRAP. The CDR3 region has the DNA TGTGCTAGTGGTTTGGGCGGGGGGGCCTACGAGCAGTACTTC. Amino acid sequence: CASGLGGGAYEQYF.

This clone has a single count. Additional DNA sequences in this sample encode the identical CDR3. The J gene is TRBJ2-2, the V gene TRBV12-2; the tabulated D call, TRBD2, remains unverified against the DNA. TRBV12-2 is designated a pseudogene. The length of the CDR3 is 24 residues. CDR3 amino acids: CASRFRQDFVVLAGGRRVAGELFF. The CDR3 DNA reads TGTGCAAGTCGCTTCCGCCAAGATTTCGTTGTACTAGCGGGGGGGCGGAGGGTGGCCGGGGAGCTGTTTTTT.

The rearrangement joins TRBV12-3 or TRBV12-4 to TRBJ2-7, with D hard to call. Trimming removed 7 bases at V and 7 bases at J, with 17 bases between. The CDR3 sequence is 13 residues long. In nucleotides, the CDR3 is TGTGCCAGCACTTCTTACCCCTTCGGGGAGCAGTACTTC. Its protein product is CASTSYPFGEQYF.

The V gene is TRBV29-1, the J gene TRBJ1-3; D is ambiguous. The CDR3 has 11 residues. Looked up from germline, CDR1 is SQVTM and CDR2 is ANQGSEA. The CDR3 sequence is CSSKSGNTIYF. CDR3 in DNA: TGCAGTTCTAAGTCCGGAAACACCATATATTTT.

The chain combines TRBV3-1 (or the pseudogene TRBV3-2) with TRBJ2-3; the match to TRBD2 covers 9 bases. CDR1 is LGHDT, CDR2 YNNKEL, per germline (reference sequence). CDR3 length: 20 amino acids. Germline trimming cut 0 bases from V and 0 bases from J; bases unmatched to any gene: 13. Here the CDR3 reads CASSQDVVGGGALSTDTQYF. For the CDR3, the DNA is TGTGCCAGCAGCCAAGATGTTGTGGGCGGGGGGGCATTGAGCACAGATACGCAGTATTTT.

The chain is built from TRBV5-1 and TRBJ2-7; D perhaps matches TRBD1 (6 bases). V was pared by 1 base and J by 4 bases, with 15 bases between. The germline CDR1 and CDR2 sequences are SGHRS and YFSETQ. The CDR3 totals 15 residues. The CDR3 region is CASSLRPGVQYEQYF. The CDR3 DNA sequence: TGCGCCAGCAGCTTGAGACCAGGGGTTCAATACGAGCAGTACTTC.